Listed below are T cell receptor beta chains from one sample, sequenced in a study of blood T cells in healthy people across ages. TCRdb passed the 5' RACE reads through MiXCR, listing each CDR3 protein once. The sample records around 1.1 million distinct CDR3 sequences, 35% to 40% being singletons. Specimen: blood. These receptors were collected from a man aged 18-30 years in good health. The conserved cysteine and the conserved F or W are not part of the CDR3 here. Each record gives: clone size, D gene, V gene, CDR3 protein. D genes are given only for firm matches. Clone sizes are given selectively: once, few, many, or a class where the clone is expanded.

clone size: few; D gene: -; V gene: TRBV4-3; CDR3 protein: ASSQADNSEKLF
clone size: few; D gene: -; V gene: TRBV29-1; CDR3 protein: SVEVAEYSSYEQY
clone size: -; D gene: -; V gene: TRBV7-8; CDR3 protein: ASSLDGPLEEQF
clone size: -; D gene: -; V gene: TRBV12-3/TRBV12-4; CDR3 protein: ASSPGEKGRTYGYT
clone size: -; D gene: -; V gene: TRBV5-4; CDR3 protein: ASSFQQGNTEAF
clone size: few; D gene: TRBD2; V gene: TRBV3-1; CDR3 protein: ASSHGTSGYEQY
clone size: many; D gene: -; V gene: TRBV5-1; CDR3 protein: ASRLLTEDNEQF
clone size: few; D gene: TRBD1; V gene: TRBV4-1; CDR3 protein: ASSEDRTGGQVNQPQH
clone size: few; D gene: -; V gene: TRBV27; CDR3 protein: ASRMGRSYNSPLH
clone size: few; D gene: TRBD2; V gene: TRBV9; CDR3 protein: ASSDLTSGGSYNEQF
clone size: many; D gene: -; V gene: TRBV4-3; CDR3 protein: ASSQDRDGSTDTQY
clone size: once; D gene: -; V gene: TRBV5-1; CDR3 protein: ANSTKGYNTEAF